The present T cell receptor beta chain was sequenced within a study of T-cell memory formation after mild COVID-19. Findings and caveats of the study: Later expanders leaned CD4+, whereas clones that contracted between day 15 and 85 were balanced CD4/CD8. Some responding clones appeared in pre-infection memory, suggesting cross-reactive memory joined.

The 5'RACE method, run with constant-segment primers, produced TCR alpha and TCR beta cDNA libraries (carrying sample barcodes and UMIs). MiXCR was run by TCRdb on the 5' RACE reads, yielding one entry per CDR3 protein. The profile covers roughly 400,000 distinct CDR3 sequences, with 20% to 25% appearing a single time and around 9% taken by the ten largest. The CDR3 runs 13 residues. The V gene lost 2 bases and the J gene lost 6 bases, with 11 bases spanning the gap. Germline V gene data show CDR1 as ENHRY and CDR2 as SYGVKD. Concerning this clonotype: Its antigen is currently unknown.

This chain connects TRBV10-3 to TRBJ2-7, with D perhaps given as TRBD1 or TRBD2 (5 bases each). The specimen was PBMCs or a T cell subset sorted from them (not recorded which). The receptor comes from an adult woman who had mild COVID-19 (a few samples of this study predate the infection). Cell type and time point are not known. The CDR3 loop reads CAISEGGESEQYF. The CDR3 DNA follows: TGTGCCATCAGTGAGGGGGGAGAAAGCGAGCAGTACTTC.